The present TCR beta chain was sequenced within a study of T cell repertoires in cytomegalovirus infection. Overall study context: Public TCR beta signatures provided an indication of both CMV infection and a matching HLA type.

TCRdb re-derived calls from the reads in MiXCR, one entry per CDR3 protein. The sample includes approximately 150,000 distinct CDR3 sequences, about 20% of them seen just once. Study observations and caveats: Clonotype analysis showed dominance of the ex vivo response by HLA-C-restricted CMV-specific TCR beta clonotypes. Of the TCR beta families, the public ones yielded a cumulative frequency that identified carriers of CMV plus the relevant HLA.

With 9 bases removed from V and 5 bases from J, the gap between germline ends came to 20 bases. Germline V gene data show CDR1 as LNHNV and CDR2 as YYDKDF (reference sequence). The CDR3 is 16 residues long. A word on this clonotype: The antigen is not known.

The sample consisted of CD8+ T cells from cultured PBMCs, taken from culture after CMV antigen stimulation. The receptor's source is a human donor in good health (CMV status not recorded). Some clones in this sample may be carry-over from other donors' samples. V and J are TRBV15 and TRBJ1-6, with TRBD1 as a possible D gene (5 bases). The CDR3 loop is CATRDRRAGDNSPLHF. CDR3 in DNA: TGTGCCACACGAGACCGCAGGGCGGGGGATAATTCACCCCTCCACTTT.